This TCR beta chain is drawn from a study of blood T cell repertoires in COVID-19. CDR3 length: 14 residues. Germline assignment: CDR1 LGHNA and CDR2 YNFKEQ. V was cut by 2 bases and J by 8 bases, with 12 bases left in between. Sequencing used immunoSEQ multiplex PCR; TCRdb keeps in-frame clones, though not all of them. The data hold fewer than 500,000 clones, with approximately 80% observed a single time. The sample taken for sequencing was peripheral blood. V gene TRBV4-2 combines with J gene TRBJ1-4; D possibly corresponds to TRBD1 (5 bases). This receptor was identified in a human donor with acute or convalescent COVID-19. The donor label of this sample is uncertain. The CDR3 DNA follows: TGTGCCAGCAGCCAAACAGGTGGAAAAGAAAAACTGTTTTTT. It specifies CASSQTGGKEKLFF.